This TCR beta chain emerged from a study of T cells after yellow fever vaccination. Study context: Fractions of low cell number were prepared using SMART-Seq v4 Ultra Low Input. Broader study findings: Researchers report a weaker secondary response that nonetheless peaked faster, day 5 versus 15. Contaminating bulk clonotypes could be abundant in FACS-sorted repertoires. Clonotypes shared by both compartments, CD4 and CD8, made up a small share.

One entry per CDR3 protein, called by TCRdb with MiXCR from the 5' RACE reads. The sample records some 240,000 distinct CDR3 sequences, 3.2% being singletons. Germline lookup yields CDR1 MGHRA and CDR2 YSYEKL. The CDR3 has 18 residues. The V and J ends lost 0 bases and 7 bases, in that order; junction bases with no gene match: 12. In this sample, this clonotype turned up a few times. Its antigen is still unknown. V is TRBV4-1 and J is TRBJ1-6, with 7 bases that match TRBD1. The clonotype comes from a man aged 18-30 years who received the YFV17D yellow fever vaccine. This material consisted of CD4+ T cells sorted from PBMCs, taken 10 days after the yellow fever booster vaccination. For the CDR3, the DNA is TGCGCCAGCAGCCAAGATTTTAACAGGGGTGATAGAAATTCACCCCTCCACTTT. Protein product: CASSQDFNRGDRNSPLHF.